The rows below give T cell receptor beta chains drawn from one sample of a study of shared T cell receptors in the human thymus. The table came from immunoSEQ multiplex PCR; TCRdb's copy has only in-frame clones and leaves some out. Of some 640,000 clones listed, 87% are singletons. This sample also belongs to another study, concerning human thymus T cells.

Sequences were obtained from thymocytes. The receptors derive from a boy younger than two with a congenital heart defect. The CDR3 runs from the conserved cysteine through the conserved F or W. D genes are given only for firm matches. Clone size is given for some rows only: seen once, a few or many times, or a class if the clone is expanded.

. | TRBJ1-2 | TRBV5-1 | . | CASKGTDSFNYGYTF | TGCGCCAGCAAGGGAACAGACAGTTTTAACTATGGCTACACCTTC
. | TRBJ2-1 | TRBV7-9 | TRBD2 | CASSSRGGESYNEQFF | TGTGCCAGCAGCTCTCGGGGGGGCGAGTCCTACAATGAGCAGTTCTTC
. | TRBJ2-3 | TRBV19 | . | CASSTGGTDTQYF | TGTGCCAGTAGTACAGGGGGGACAGATACGCAGTATTTT
. | TRBJ2-7 | TRBV18 | . | CASSPMFGGQLGEQYF | TGTGCCAGCTCACCCATGTTCGGAGGCCAACTGGGGGAGCAGTACTTC
few | TRBJ1-2 | TRBV4-2 | TRBD1 | CASSQNGTGRQGYTF | TGTGCCAGCAGCCAAAACGGGACAGGGAGACAAGGCTACACCTTC
once | TRBJ1-1 | TRBV19 | TRBD1 | CASRPDRGPTEAFF | TGTGCCAGTAGGCCGGACAGGGGGCCGACTGAAGCTTTCTTT
. | TRBJ1-5 | TRBV29-1 | . | CSVGGDSSNQPQHF | TGCAGCGTTGGAGGAGACAGTAGCAATCAGCCCCAGCATTTT
. | TRBJ1-1 | TRBV7-9 | . | CASSLGGRARNTEAFF | TGTGCCAGCAGCTTAGGGGGCAGGGCCAGGAACACTGAAGCTTTCTTT
. | TRBJ1-2 | TRBV15 | TRBD1 | CATSRVGTADGYTF | TGTGCCACCAGCAGAGTAGGGACAGCAGATGGCTACACCTTC
. | TRBJ2-3 | TRBV13 | . | CASSPPDRFSTDTQYF | TGTGCCAGCAGCCCCCCGGACAGATTTAGCACAGATACGCAGTATTTT
. | TRBJ1-1 | TRBV9 | . | CASSVGEQENPTEAFF | TGTGCCAGCAGCGTAGGAGAACAGGAAAACCCCACTGAAGCTTTCTTT
once | TRBJ1-4 | TRBV30 | . | CAWSVPEQARLKLFF | TGTGCCTGGAGTGTACCGGAACAGGCCCGCCTAAAACTGTTTTTT
. | TRBJ1-5 | TRBV6-5 | . | CASSYSGGNGQPQHF | TGTGCCAGCAGTTACTCGGGAGGAAATGGACAGCCCCAGCATTTT
. | TRBJ2-3 | TRBV7-9 | TRBD2 | CASSLESGGWADTQYF | TGTGCCAGCAGCTTAGAAAGCGGGGGATGGGCAGATACGCAGTATTTT
. | TRBJ1-5 | TRBV6-6 | . | CASSYGGAVGNQPQHF | TGTGCCAGCAGTTACGGCGGGGCGGTAGGCAATCAGCCCCAGCATTTT
. | TRBJ2-7 | TRBV4-3 | . | CASSQGARRYEQYF | TGCGCCAGCAGCCAGGGGGCCAGGCGTTACGAGCAGTACTTC
. | TRBJ2-4 | TRBV30 | TRBD1 | CAWSTGTGGMENIQYF | TGTGCCTGGAGTACCGGGACAGGGGGCATGGAAAACATTCAGTACTTC
. | TRBJ2-7 | TRBV29-1 | TRBD2 | CSAGTSGTSEQYF | TGCAGCGCTGGGACTAGCGGGACAAGCGAGCAGTACTTC
. | TRBJ2-3 | TRBV7-9 | . | CASSQGGVSTDTQYF | TGTGCCAGCAGCCAAGGGGGGGTTAGCACAGATACGCAGTATTTT
. | TRBJ2-7 | TRBV9 | . | CASSSGPFSYEQYF | TGTGCCAGCAGCTCAGGGCCCTTCTCCTACGAGCAGTACTTC
. | TRBJ1-1 | TRBV29-1 | TRBD1 | CSVTSGTGDTEAFF | TGCAGCGTCACATCCGGGACAGGAGACACTGAAGCTTTCTTT
once | TRBJ2-5 | TRBV7-2 | . | CASSLAGGRGETQYF | TGTGCCAGCAGCTTAGCGGGGGGGCGCGGTGAGACCCAGTACTTC
. | TRBJ2-1 | TRBV14 | . | CASSHYRHSSYNEQFF | TGTGCCAGCAGCCACTACAGGCACTCCTCCTACAATGAGCAGTTCTTC
. | TRBJ2-4 | TRBV2 | . | CATRDVWNSIQYF | TGTGCCACGCGGGATGTCTGGAACTCTATTCAGTACTTC
. | TRBJ1-5 | TRBV19 | TRBD1 | CASRDRVGNQPQHF | TGTGCCAGTCGGGACAGGGTTGGCAATCAGCCCCAGCATTTT
. | TRBJ2-7 | TRBV9 | . | CASSVEEGGIPSYEQYF | TGTGCCAGCAGCGTAGAAGAGGGGGGGATACCCTCCTACGAGCAGTACTTC
. | TRBJ2-7 | TRBV9 | . | CASSVATGSSGVYEQYF | TGTGCCAGCAGCGTAGCTACGGGGAGCAGCGGAGTGTACGAGCAGTACTTC